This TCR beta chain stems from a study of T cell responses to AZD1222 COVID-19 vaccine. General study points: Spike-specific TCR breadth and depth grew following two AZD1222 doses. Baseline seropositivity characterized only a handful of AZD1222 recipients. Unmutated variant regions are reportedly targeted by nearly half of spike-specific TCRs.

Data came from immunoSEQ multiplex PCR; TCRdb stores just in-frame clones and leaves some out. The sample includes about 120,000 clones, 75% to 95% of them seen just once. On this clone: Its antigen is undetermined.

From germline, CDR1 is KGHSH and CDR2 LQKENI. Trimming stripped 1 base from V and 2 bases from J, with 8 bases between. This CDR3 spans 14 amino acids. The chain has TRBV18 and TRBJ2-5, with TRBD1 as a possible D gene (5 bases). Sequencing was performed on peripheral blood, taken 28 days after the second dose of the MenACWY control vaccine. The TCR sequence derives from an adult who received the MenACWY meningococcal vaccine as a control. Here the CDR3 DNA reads TGTGCCAGCTCACCACGAACAGGTCAAGAGACCCAGTACTTC. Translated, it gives CASSPRTGQETQYF.